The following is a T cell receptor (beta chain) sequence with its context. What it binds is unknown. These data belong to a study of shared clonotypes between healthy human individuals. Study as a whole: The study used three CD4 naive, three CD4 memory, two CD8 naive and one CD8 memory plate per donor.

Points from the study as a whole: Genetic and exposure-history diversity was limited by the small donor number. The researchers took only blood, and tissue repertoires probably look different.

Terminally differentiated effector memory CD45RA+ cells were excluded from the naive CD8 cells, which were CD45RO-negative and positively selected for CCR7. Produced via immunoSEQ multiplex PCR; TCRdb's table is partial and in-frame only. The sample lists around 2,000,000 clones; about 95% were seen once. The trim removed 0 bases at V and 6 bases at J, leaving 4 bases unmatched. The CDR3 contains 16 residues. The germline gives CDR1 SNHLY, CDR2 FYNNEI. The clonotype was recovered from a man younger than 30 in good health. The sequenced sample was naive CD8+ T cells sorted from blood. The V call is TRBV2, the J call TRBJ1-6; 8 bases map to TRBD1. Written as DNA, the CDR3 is TGTGCCAGCAGTGAAGCGGGCAGGGGGCTTAATTCACCCCTCCACTTT. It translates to CASSEAGRGLNSPLHF.